The text below deals with one T cell receptor beta chain. The data derive from a study of blood T cell repertoires in COVID-19. Only in-frame clones appear in the TCRdb table, and some are missing; sequencing was by immunoSEQ multiplex PCR. This sample has 500,000 or so clones, with approximately 86% found just once. The material sequenced was PBMCs or T cells enriched from blood (not recorded which). The TCR comes from a young woman who had recovered from COVID-19.

The CDR3 loop is CASISYREFGYGYTF. In nucleotides, the CDR3 is TGTGCCAGCATATCTTACAGGGAATTCGGCTATGGCTACACCTTC. The chain uses TRBV6-5 and TRBJ1-2; tentatively, D is TRBD1 (6 bases). V dropped 7 bases and J dropped 4 bases, with 19 bases sitting between them. The CDR3 sequence is 15 residues long. CDR1 is MNHEY, CDR2 SVGAGI, per germline.